The rows below give T cell receptor beta chains drawn from one sample of a study of T cell responses to AZD1222 COVID-19 vaccine. Sequencing was performed with immunoSEQ multiplex PCR; in TCRdb, only in-frame clones are kept and a portion is missing. The sample lists under 200,000 clones; 80% to 95% were seen once. The sample was peripheral blood, taken on day 0 of AZD1222 vaccination. These receptors were obtained from an adult in good health. CDR3s include the opening cysteine and the closing phenylalanine or tryptophan. D genes are given only for firm matches. Not every row has a clone size; where given, it reads once, few, many or a size class.

D gene	clone size	V gene	J gene	CDR3 DNA	CDR3 protein
TRBD1	few	TRBV6-1	TRBJ1-6	TGTGCCAGCAGTGAAGGAAGGGGGCGATCCTATAATTCACCCCTCCACTTT	CASSEGRGRSYNSPLHF
NA	NA	TRBV7-3	TRBJ2-3	TGTGCCAGCAGCTTACGGACACCAGATACGCAGTATTTT	CASSLRTPDTQYF
NA	NA	TRBV6-5	TRBJ1-2	TGTGCCAGCAGTTACGCCCGGGGTGGCTACACCTTC	CASSYARGGYTF
TRBD1	NA	TRBV10-3	TRBJ1-4	TGTGCCATCAGCGCGACAGGGGATGAAAAACTGTTTTTT	CAISATGDEKLFF
TRBD1	NA	TRBV11-2	TRBJ2-7	TGTGCCAGCAGCCTTGACAGGGGTGCCGAGCAGTACTTC	CASSLDRGAEQYF
NA	NA	TRBV6-2/TRBV6-3	TRBJ1-1	TGTGCCAGCAGTTGGCCCTGGGGGGGTGAGGTTGATGCTTTCTTT	CASSWPWGGEVDAFF
TRBD1	NA	TRBV6-1	TRBJ1-5	TGTGCCAGCAGTGAAGGGGGGACAGGGGGTCGTCAGCCCCAGCATTTT	CASSEGGTGGRQPQHF
NA	NA	TRBV9	TRBJ1-2	TGTGCCAGCAAGAACCAGGGGCTCTATGGCTACACCTTC	CASKNQGLYGYTF
TRBD1	NA	TRBV2	TRBJ1-1	TGTGCCAGCAGTGAGCGGACAGGGGGAACTGAAGCTTTCTTT	CASSERTGGTEAFF
NA	NA	TRBV4-3	TRBJ1-5	TGCGCCAGCAGCCAAGTGTGGCGCTCCAATCAGCCCCAGCATTTT	CASSQVWRSNQPQHF
TRBD2	NA	TRBV3-1/TRBV3-2	TRBJ2-2	TGTGCCAGCAGCCAAGTGGGAGGGTTCACCGGGGAGCTGTTTTTT	CASSQVGGFTGELFF
NA	NA	TRBV6-2/TRBV6-3	TRBJ1-5	TGTGCCAGCAGTAACCGGGAGGGGGGTCAGCCCCAGCATTTT	CASSNREGGQPQHF
TRBD1	NA	TRBV18	TRBJ2-2	TGTGCCAGCTCTCACAGGGGGACTGACACCGGGGAGCTGTTTTTT	CASSHRGTDTGELFF
TRBD2	NA	TRBV5-6	TRBJ2-7	TGTGCCAGCAGCCCGGCGGGGGGCAGCTACGAGCAGTACTTC	CASSPAGGSYEQYF
NA	NA	TRBV6-5	TRBJ1-1	TGTGCCAGCATTCACGCTGCGACGGGGAACACTGAAGCTTTCTTT	CASIHAATGNTEAFF
NA	once	TRBV7-2	TRBJ1-5	TGTGCCAGCAGCTCAAGAGTTCAGGGATCCAATCAGCCCCAGCATTTT	CASSSRVQGSNQPQHF
NA	NA	TRBV19	TRBJ1-3	TGTGCCAGTAGTAAGATCGGAGCTGGAAACACCATATATTTT	CASSKIGAGNTIYF
NA	NA	TRBV18	TRBJ1-1	TGTGCCAGCTCACCAAGGGGAGCCCCAACCCCTGAAGCTTTCTTT	CASSPRGAPTPEAFF
NA	NA	TRBV28	TRBJ1-3	TGTGCCAGCAGTTTACAGGCAGCTACCCTCTCTGGAAACACCATATATTTT	CASSLQAATLSGNTIYF
NA	NA	TRBV28	TRBJ1-5	TGTGCCAGCAGTAGGGACTTACTCAATCAGCCCCAGCATTTT	CASSRDLLNQPQHF
NA	NA	TRBV5-1	TRBJ1-6	TGCGCCAGCAGCTTGGGAGGGGATGCTTCACCCCTCCACTTT	CASSLGGDASPLHF
TRBD1	NA	TRBV15	TRBJ2-5	TGTGCCACCAGCGGATCTTTGGACAGGCGCCAAGAGACCCAGTACTTC	CATSGSLDRRQETQYF
NA	NA	TRBV19	TRBJ1-5	TGTGCCAGTAGCTCCGGGGCAGGGGCAAATCAGCCCCAGCATTTT	CASSSGAGANQPQHF
TRBD1	NA	TRBV6-6	TRBJ2-3	TGTGCCAGCAGTTACCCGGGACAGGGGAGAGATACGCAGTATTTT	CASSYPGQGRDTQYF
TRBD1	NA	TRBV2	TRBJ1-6	TGTGCCAGCATGGGGACAGGCTGGTCACCCCTCCACTTT	CASMGTGWSPLHF
TRBD1	NA	TRBV7-9	TRBJ1-1	TGTGCCAGCAGCCGGGGACAGATGAACACTGAAGCTTTCTTT	CASSRGQMNTEAFF
NA	once	TRBV6-5	TRBJ1-1	TGTGCCAGCAGTTCCCTCACCCTTATGAACACTGAAGCTTTCTTT	CASSSLTLMNTEAFF
TRBD2	NA	TRBV7-2	TRBJ2-1	TGTGCCAGCAGCTTGGGACTAGCGGGGACCAATGAGCAGTTCTTC	CASSLGLAGTNEQFF
TRBD1	NA	TRBV11-2	TRBJ2-1	TGTGCCAGCAGCGAGGGGTCCGGGACAGGGTACAATGAGCAGTTCTTC	CASSEGSGTGYNEQFF
TRBD2	NA	TRBV27	TRBJ2-7	TGTGCCAGCAGTTTCGGGGGGAGGCCCTACGAGCAGTACTTC	CASSFGGRPYEQYF
NA	NA	TRBV15	TRBJ2-7	TGTGCCACCAGCGAGACAGATTTGCGGGAGCAGTACTTC	CATSETDLREQYF
NA	NA	TRBV28	TRBJ1-2	TGTGCCAGCAGTTTACCGAGCCGGGACTATGGCTACACCTTC	CASSLPSRDYGYTF
NA	NA	TRBV19	TRBJ2-1	TGTGCCAGTAGTGCGACAGGCGGCCCGGTCAATGAGCAGTTCTTC	CASSATGGPVNEQFF
NA	NA	TRBV7-3	TRBJ2-5	TGTGCCAGCAGCCAAGGGGGAGAAGAGACCCAGTACTTC	CASSQGGEETQYF
NA	NA	TRBV4-1	TRBJ1-2	TGCGCCAGCAGCGTCAGACGAGACAGCAACTATGGCTACACCTTC	CASSVRRDSNYGYTF
NA	NA	TRBV2	TRBJ1-2	TGTGCCAGCAGTGAAGGTGGCAGAGTTTATGGCTACACCTTC	CASSEGGRVYGYTF
NA	once	TRBV7-2	TRBJ2-6	TGTGCCAGCAGCTCGGTCGGTGGGGCCAACGTCCTGACTTTC	CASSSVGGANVLTF
NA	once	TRBV15	TRBJ1-5	TGTGCCACCAGCAGAGATAGCCCGAATCAGCCCCAGCATTTT	CATSRDSPNQPQHF
NA	NA	TRBV28	TRBJ1-1	TGTGCCAGCATCGAGGGCCCCCAAGAAGCTTTCTTT	CASIEGPQEAFF
TRBD1	NA	TRBV19	TRBJ1-5	TGTGCCAGTAGTATAGTTGGGACAGGGGGTTACCAGCCCCAGCATTTT	CASSIVGTGGYQPQHF
NA	NA	TRBV4-3	TRBJ1-6	TGCGCCAGCAGCCGTCTGGGACAAGATTCACCCCTCCACTTT	CASSRLGQDSPLHF
NA	NA	TRBV5-5	TRBJ1-3	TGTGCCAGCAGCCTTGGCCAGAGACTAAGCTCTGGAAACACCATATATTTT	CASSLGQRLSSGNTIYF
NA	NA	TRBV5-1	TRBJ1-6	TGCGCCAGCAGCCCAACCCAAGCGGGACGGTGGGACGACAATTCACCCCTCCACTTT	CASSPTQAGRWDDNSPLHF
TRBD1	NA	TRBV7-9	TRBJ1-2	TGTGCCAGCAGCCCGGGACAGGGCGGCTATGGCTACACCTTC	CASSPGQGGYGYTF
NA	NA	TRBV15	TRBJ1-3	TGTGCCACCAGGGACCGCAAATCTGGAAACACCATATATTTT	CATRDRKSGNTIYF
TRBD1	once	TRBV27	TRBJ1-1	TGTGCCAGCAGTTCGCAGGGACAGGTTAACACTGAAGCTTTCTTT	CASSSQGQVNTEAFF
NA	once	TRBV2	TRBJ1-2	TGTGCCAGCGTTGGTACAGGGATATCTGGCTACACCTTC	CASVGTGISGYTF
TRBD1	NA	TRBV15	TRBJ1-2	TGTGCCACCAGCAACTTAAGGGTCGGGACAGGGGGCTCTGGCTACACCTTC	CATSNLRVGTGGSGYTF
NA	NA	TRBV5-1	TRBJ2-7	TGCGCCAGCAACGTCGGGCCTAGCGAGCAGTACTTC	CASNVGPSEQYF
NA	NA	TRBV20-1	TRBJ1-5	TGCAGTGCTAGTTCGGGGAAAAATCAGCCCCAGCATTTT	CSASSGKNQPQHF
TRBD2	NA	TRBV6-5	TRBJ2-1	TGTGCCAGCACCGCAGCGGGGGGATCCTACAATGAGCAGTTCTTC	CASTAAGGSYNEQFF